This TCR beta chain is from a study of T cell responses to AZD1222 COVID-19 vaccine. Study-level background: Pooling covered second doses at about 4 or about 12 weeks. The study's findings and limits: White British ancestry dominated among donors, who included more females, and clonal diversity was possibly underestimated. All repertoire sampling was performed exclusively after the peak T cell response.

The germline V gene encodes CDR1 LNHDA and CDR2 SQIVND (reference sequence). This CDR3 has 15 residues. Trimming stripped 2 bases from V and 0 bases from J, with 7 bases between. Worth noting for this clone: Its antigen is as yet unknown.

The protocol was immunoSEQ multiplex PCR, while the TCRdb copy is restricted to in-frame clones and leaves out a portion. Of about 100,000 clones listed, 90% are singletons. V gene TRBV19 combines with J gene TRBJ2-2; no reliable D call. The sample consisted of peripheral blood, taken on day 0 of AZD1222 vaccination. The sequence was obtained from an adult in good health. The CDR3 sequence: CASSIFGPNTGELFF. In DNA form, the CDR3 reads TGTGCCAGTAGTATATTTGGTCCGAACACCGGGGAGCTGTTTTTT.